Reported below is one TCR beta chain. Its antigen is unidentified. The data originate from a study of T cell responses to AZD1222 COVID-19 vaccine. Findings and limits, study-wide: Unmutated regions of variants are reportedly targeted by nearly half of spike-specific TCRs. Spike-specific TCR breadth and depth both grew after two AZD1222 doses. No repertoire was sampled before or during the peak T cell response, only after it.

Assay used: immunoSEQ multiplex PCR; TCRdb lists only in-frame clones, some missing. The data show some 100,000 clones, over 90% seen once. Trimming cost V 5 bases and J 10 bases, with 20 bases left between them. Germline lookup yields CDR1 MDHEN and CDR2 SYDVKM. CDR3 size: 15 residues. The sequence was collected from an adult in good health. This chain links TRBV28 with TRBJ1-4; D gene ambiguous. The starting material was peripheral blood, obtained on day 0 of AZD1222 vaccination. Here the CDR3 reads CASSPGFISQRKLFF. Here the CDR3 DNA reads TGTGCCAGCAGTCCGGGCTTTATCTCCCAGCGAAAACTGTTTTTT. Full variable domain (remainder filled in from reference TRBV28 and TRBJ1-4): DVKVTQSSRYLVKRTGEKVFLECVQDMDHENMFWYRQDPGLGLRLIYFSYDVKMKEKGDIPEGYSVSREKKERFSLILESASTNQTSMYLCASSPGFISQRKLFFGSGTQLSVL.